The 28 T cell receptor beta chains given below trace back to one sample, sequenced in a study of CD8 T cells in ankylosing spondylitis. TCRdb processed the 5' RACE reads anew with MiXCR; each CDR3 protein has one entry. The table includes around 25,000 distinct CDR3 sequences, 2% to 3% detected once. Sequencing was done on a sample of blood, either unsorted or a sorted T cell fraction (not recorded which). The receptors were gathered from a female donor with ankylosing spondylitis or in good health (not recorded which).

This clonotype was detected ten times or more. The CDR3 bases are TGTGCCAGCAGCGTACGGGGACAGGGTTCCACAGATACGCAGTATTTT. Its protein is CASSVRGQGSTDTQYF. J is TRBJ2-3 and V is TRBV9; 9 bases line up with TRBD1. CDR1 and CDR2 (germline): SGDLS, YYNGEE. J was trimmed by 2 bases and V by 1 base; bases with no gene match: 5. CDR3 length: 16 residues. Supplemented by reference TRBV9 and TRBJ2-3, the full variable domain reads DSGVTQTPKHLITATGQRVTLRCSPRSGDLSVYWYQQSLDQGLQFLIQYYNGEERAKGNILERFSAQQFPDLHSELNLSSLELGDSALYFCASSVRGQGSTDTQYFGPGTRLTVL.

This clonotype was observed many times. The chain links TRBV9 to TRBJ2-2, with D perhaps matching TRBD1 (5 bases). CDR3 length: 14 residues. V lost 1 base and J 2 bases, leaving 6 bases between the germline ends. Germline CDR1 and CDR2: SGDLS and YYNGEE. CDR3: CASSVQGNTGELFF. In DNA form, the CDR3 reads TGTGCCAGCAGCGTACAGGGTAACACCGGGGAGCTGTTTTTT.

This clonotype was counted ten times or more. J is TRBJ2-7 and V is TRBV9; weak D call: TRBD2 (6 bases). This CDR3 is 14 amino acids long. Trimming pared 0 bases from V and 2 bases from J, leaving 9 bases between. Germline V CDR1 and CDR2: SGDLS, YYNGEE. As DNA, the CDR3 is TGTGCCAGCAGCGTAGCGGAGGGAACCTACGAGCAGTACTTC. Translating it yields CASSVAEGTYEQYF.

This clonotype is labeled medium-sized. The chain employs TRBV9 and TRBJ2-1; TRBD2 is a possible D gene (6 bases). Trimming pared 4 bases from V and 4 bases from J, leaving 12 bases between. CDR3 length equals 14 residues. Germline CDR1 reads SGDLS; CDR2 reads YYNGEE. This CDR3 is CASSPRDLYNEQFF. The CDR3 region has the DNA TGTGCCAGCAGCCCCCGGGACTTATACAATGAGCAGTTCTTC.

This clonotype was recorded at least ten times. The rearrangement uses TRBV9 and TRBJ1-4; D is unresolved. There are 16 residues in the CDR3. V lost 4 bases and J 0 bases, leaving 13 bases between the germline ends. Germline V gives CDR1 SGDLS, CDR2 YYNGEE. CDR3 region: CASSPRTGATNEKLFF. In DNA form, the CDR3 reads TGTGCCAGCAGCCCCAGGACGGGAGCAACTAATGAAAAACTGTTTTTT. Full variable domain (outside the CDR3, taken from reference TRBV9 and TRBJ1-4): DSGVTQTPKHLITATGQRVTLRCSPRSGDLSVYWYQQSLDQGLQFLIQYYNGEERAKGNILERFSAQQFPDLHSELNLSSLELGDSALYFCASSPRTGATNEKLFFGSGTQLSVL.

This clonotype was recorded at least ten times. V and J are TRBV9 and TRBJ2-2; D might be TRBD2 (5 bases). Germline CDR1 SGDLS, CDR2 YYNGEE. The CDR3 is 14 amino acids. V was trimmed by 6 bases and J by 0 bases, leaving 9 bases between them. The CDR3 DNA reads TGTGCCAGCAAGCGGCAGCCGAACACCGGGGAGCTGTTTTTT. Its protein product is CASKRQPNTGELFF.

This clonotype showed up many times. The chain joins TRBV9 to TRBJ1-3; 9 positions match TRBD1. The junction had 7 bases not matched to a gene; V was cut back by 3 bases and J by 3 bases. This CDR3 contains 16 residues. The germline V gene encodes CDR1 SGDLS and CDR2 YYNGEE. CDR3: CASSGDPGQGGNTIYF. The CDR3, as DNA: TGTGCCAGCAGCGGAGACCCGGGACAGGGTGGAAACACCATATATTTT.

This clonotype was counted at least ten times. The chain recombines TRBV9 with TRBJ2-1, with 13 bases fitting TRBD2. The CDR3 loop spans 16 amino acids. In germline, CDR1 is SGDLS, CDR2 YYNGEE. Trimming cost V 3 bases and J 2 bases; bases outside gene matches: 2. CDR3 coding DNA: TGTGCCAGCAGCGCTGGGACTAGCGGGACCTACAATGAGCAGTTCTTC. Translation gives CASSAGTSGTYNEQFF.

This clonotype was observed at least ten times. The chain is built from TRBV9 and TRBJ2-2, with D tentatively TRBD1 or TRBD2 (6 bases each). In germline, CDR1 is SGDLS, CDR2 YYNGEE. V lost 2 bases to trimming and J lost 7 bases, with 12 bases between them. The CDR3 has 14 residues. CDR3 bases: TGTGCCAGCAGCGTGGTCGGAGGGGGCGGGGAGCTGTTTTTT. This sequence encodes CASSVVGGGGELFF.

This clonotype has a count of ten or more. The V gene is TRBV9, the J gene TRBJ2-7; 14 nucleotides match TRBD2. CDR1 and CDR2 from the germline V gene are SGDLS and YYNGEE. With V trimmed by 2 bases and J by 4 bases, 5 bases remained unmatched. CDR3 length equals 16 residues. In DNA form, the CDR3 reads TGTGCCAGCAGCGTGGCGACTAGCGGGGGGGTATACGAGCAGTACTTC. This sequence encodes CASSVATSGGVYEQYF.

This clonotype was detected ten times or more. The gene calls are TRBV9 and TRBJ1-1; D perhaps matches TRBD1 (6 bases). This CDR3 has 13 residues. The V and J ends lost 3 bases and 0 bases respectively, with 6 bases between them. The germline V gene encodes CDR1 SGDLS and CDR2 YYNGEE. The CDR3 reads CASSGQVNTEAFF. The CDR3 nucleotides are TGTGCCAGCAGCGGACAGGTGAACACTGAAGCTTTCTTT.

This clonotype was recorded at least ten times. V gene TRBV9 combines with J gene TRBJ2-5; 13 bases are shared with TRBD2. Germline lookup yields CDR1 SGDLS and CDR2 YYNGEE. CDR3 length: 17 amino acids. V lost 0 bases to trimming and J lost 1 base; unmatched junction nucleotides: 3. CDR3 nucleotides: TGTGCCAGCAGCGTAGGGGGACTAGCGGGGCCCCAAGAGACCCAGTACTTC. This sequence encodes CASSVGGLAGPQETQYF.

This clonotype showed up many times. The V call is TRBV9, the J call TRBJ2-7; a weak D match, TRBD2 (6 bases). The CDR3 consists of 12 residues. The V gene's germline CDR1 is SGDLS and CDR2 YYNGEE. The V end was cut by 1 base, the J end by 6 bases, with 8 bases between. In DNA, the CDR3 is TGTGCCAGCAGCGTACTGGGAGGCGAGCAGTACTTC. As protein: CASSVLGGEQYF.

This clonotype has ten or more counts. This chain joins TRBV9 and TRBJ2-2; the D gene is possibly TRBD1 (6 bases). V dropped 5 bases and J dropped 0 bases, with 11 bases sitting between them. From germline, CDR1 is SGDLS and CDR2 YYNGEE. The CDR3 is 15 amino acids. CDR3 bases: TGTGCCAGCAGAACAGGGTACGCGAACACCGGGGAGCTGTTTTTT. Translated: CASRTGYANTGELFF.

This clonotype was seen at least ten times. This chain's CDR3 is CASSARGGREKLFF. The CDR3 DNA reads as TGTGCCAGCAGCGCCCGCGGGGGTAGAGAAAAACTGTTTTTT. The gene calls are TRBV9 and TRBJ1-4; tentatively, D is TRBD1 (5 bases). The ends were cut back, 3 bases at V and 8 bases at J, with 14 bases in the middle. CDR1 is SGDLS and CDR2 is YYNGEE in the germline V gene. The CDR3 has 14 amino acids.

This clonotype was seen many times. CDR3 sequence (DNA): TGTGCCAGCCCCGGGAGGGGATACCAAGAGACCCAGTACTTC. Residues: CASPGRGYQETQYF. The J gene is TRBJ2-5, the V gene TRBV11-1; 8 bases are shared with TRBD2. Germline CDR1 reads SGHAT; CDR2 reads FQDESV (reference sequence). With 8 bases clipped from V and 0 bases from J, the junction kept 5 bases outside the gene matches. The CDR3 length is 14 residues.

Ten or more counts support this clonotype. This chain joins TRBV9 and TRBJ2-7, with D perhaps matching TRBD1 (6 bases). CDR3 size: 14 residues. Germline V gives CDR1 SGDLS, CDR2 YYNGEE. The germline V and J ends were trimmed by 0 bases and 6 bases, with 13 bases remaining between them. CDR3 sequence: CASSVARTRGEQYF. DNA of the CDR3: TGTGCCAGCAGCGTAGCTAGGACCAGGGGCGAGCAGTACTTC.

This clonotype was observed at least ten times. The chain couples TRBV9 to TRBJ1-1, with no clear D. Trimming shortened V by 4 bases and J by 3 bases, and 7 bases separated the two germline ends. This CDR3 contains 12 residues. Germline V gene sequence: CDR1 SGDLS, CDR2 YYNGEE. The CDR3 sequence: CASSTRDTEAFF. CDR3 sequence (DNA): TGTGCCAGCAGCACCCGGGACACTGAAGCTTTCTTT.

This clonotype was observed a handful of times. This chain links TRBV9 with TRBJ2-4; 8 nucleotides align to TRBD2. The CDR3 loop spans 15 amino acids. Germline CDR1 SGDLS, CDR2 YYNGEE. Germline trimming cut 6 bases from V and 7 bases from J; bases unmatched to any gene: 12. The CDR3 bases are TGTGCCAGCAACAACCCCAGCGGGGGTGGGAACATTCAGTACTTC. Translation gives CASNNPSGGGNIQYF.

This clonotype was found many times. The genes are TRBV9 and TRBJ2-5; perhaps TRBD2 as D (6 bases). V lost 0 bases to trimming and J lost 5 bases, with 14 bases between them. The CDR3 totals 15 residues. Germline CDR1 reads SGDLS; CDR2 reads YYNGEE. Written as DNA, the CDR3 is TGTGCCAGCAGCGTAGACGGGGGATTGGAGGAGACCCAGTACTTC. Its protein is CASSVDGGLEETQYF.

This clonotype appeared many times. This chain connects TRBV9 to TRBJ2-1; 11 nucleotides agree with TRBD2. Germline trimming cut 4 bases from V and 10 bases from J; bases unmatched to any gene: 10. Germline CDR1 is SGDLS and CDR2 is YYNGEE. The CDR3 contains 15 residues. DNA for the CDR3: TGTGCCAGCAGCCATAGCGGGGGGGGGTCGAGGGAGCAGTTCTTC. Amino acids: CASSHSGGGSREQFF. Variable domain in full (rest from reference TRBV9 and TRBJ2-1): DSGVTQTPKHLITATGQRVTLRCSPRSGDLSVYWYQQSLDQGLQFLIQYYNGEERAKGNILERFSAQQFPDLHSELNLSSLELGDSALYFCASSHSGGGSREQFFGPGTRLTVL.

This clonotype came up many times. This sequence joins TRBV9 and TRBJ2-7; a weak D match, TRBD1 (5 bases). The germline V gene has CDR1 SGDLS and CDR2 YYNGEE. CDR3 length: 15 amino acids. V was shortened by 2 bases and J by 1 base, with 13 bases between the two germline ends. In DNA form, the CDR3 reads TGTGCCAGCAGCGTGGACCTAGGGGCGTCCTACGAGCAGTACTTC. Translated: CASSVDLGASYEQYF.

This clonotype occurred many times. The chain uses TRBV9 and TRBJ2-3, with TRBD1 matching over 9 bases. CDR1 SGDLS and CDR2 YYNGEE come from the germline V gene. The J segment lost 1 base and the V segment lost 4 bases, leaving 4 bases of the junction unmatched. This CDR3 has 15 residues. The CDR3 sequence: CASSLRTGGTDTQYF. In DNA, the CDR3 is TGTGCCAGCAGCTTACGGACAGGGGGCACAGATACGCAGTATTTT.

This clonotype was picked up many times. The chain combines TRBV9 with TRBJ1-3, with no clear D. Germline CDR1 reads SGDLS; CDR2 reads YYNGEE. V lost 0 bases, J lost 0 bases, and 10 bases lay in between. The CDR3 runs to 16 residues. CDR3 in amino acids: CASSVAPGPSGNTIYF. CDR3 bases: TGTGCCAGCAGCGTAGCTCCCGGCCCCTCTGGAAACACCATATATTTT.

There are many counts of this clonotype. This sequence joins TRBV9 and TRBJ2-7; D uncertain. The V end was cut by 4 bases, the J end by 5 bases, with 10 bases between. The CDR3 loop spans 12 amino acids. Per germline, CDR1 SGDLS and CDR2 YYNGEE. The CDR3 DNA is TGTGCCAGCAGCCCCAGAGACGACGAGCAGTACTTC. It encodes CASSPRDDEQYF.

This clonotype ranks as medium-sized. The CDR3 DNA is TGTGCCAGCAGCGTAGGGGCATTTTCCTACAATGAGCAGTTCTTC. Translated, it gives CASSVGAFSYNEQFF. The chain carries TRBV9 and TRBJ2-1; the D is unclear. Between the trimmed V and J ends, which lost 0 bases and 1 base, there was a span of 8 bases. Germline V gene data show CDR1 as SGDLS and CDR2 as YYNGEE. The CDR3 totals 15 residues.

There are many counts of this clonotype. The chain joins TRBV9 to TRBJ1-3; D is possibly TRBD1 (5 bases). The ends were cut back, 4 bases at V and 3 bases at J, with 20 bases in the middle. Germline values: CDR1 SGDLS, CDR2 YYNGEE. The CDR3 has 17 amino acids. Here the CDR3 reads CASSPTTSLGVGNTIYF. For the CDR3, the DNA is TGTGCCAGCAGCCCGACCACTTCCCTGGGGGTTGGAAACACCATATATTTT.

This clonotype was counted at least ten times. The gene calls are TRBV9 and TRBJ2-2; 7 bases are shared with TRBD1. Germline assignment: CDR1 SGDLS and CDR2 YYNGEE. With V trimmed by 0 bases and J by 5 bases, 16 bases remained unmatched. The CDR3 runs 19 residues. The CDR3 DNA reads as TGTGCCAGCAGCGTAGTCGATTGGCCCCGTTCCAGGGGGACCGGGGAGCTGTTTTTT. Residues: CASSVVDWPRSRGTGELFF.